The rows below give T cell receptor beta chains drawn from one sample of a study of T cells in tuberculosis. TCRdb's copy holds only in-frame clones and misses some; the assay was immunoSEQ multiplex PCR. The data contain around 50,000 clones, approximately 86% of them singletons. What was sequenced was CD1b-GMM tetramer-negative cells sorted from PBMCs. All receptors derive from an adult woman with latent tuberculosis. Each CDR3 is given with its conserved first and last residue. The D gene is left open where the match is weak. Clone size is shown for a subset of rows, as once, few, many or a class of expanded clone.

D gene	V gene	clone size	J gene	CDR3 protein	CDR3 DNA
TRBD1	TRBV5-1	-	TRBJ1-5	CASSPTGDSDQPQHF	TGCGCCAGCTCCCCGACAGGGGACAGTGATCAGCCCCAGCATTTT
-	TRBV11-1	-	TRBJ2-3	CASSLDLGTDTQYF	TGTGCCAGCAGCTTAGACCTCGGTACAGATACGCAGTATTTT
TRBD2	TRBV9	-	TRBJ2-1	CASSETSGGAGGYNEQFF	TGTGCCAGCAGCGAAACGTCGGGTGGAGCGGGAGGTTACAATGAGCAGTTCTTC
-	TRBV4-2	-	TRBJ1-1	CASSQEVGAALVNTEAFF	TGTGCCAGCAGCCAAGAGGTGGGGGCCGCTCTAGTGAACACTGAAGCTTTCTTT
-	TRBV30	-	TRBJ2-1	CAWSRGGNEQFF	TGTGCCTGGAGCCGAGGGGGCAATGAGCAGTTCTTC
-	TRBV18	-	TRBJ2-5	CASSPGSQETQYF	TGTGCCAGCTCACCCGGGAGTCAAGAGACCCAGTACTTC
-	TRBV7-2	-	TRBJ1-2	CASSFDSYGYTF	TGTGCCAGCAGCTTCGACAGCTATGGCTACACCTTC
-	TRBV4-3	-	TRBJ2-3	CASSREGGDTDTQYF	TGCGCCAGCAGCCGAGAAGGGGGAGACACAGATACGCAGTATTTT
TRBD1	TRBV13	few	TRBJ1-1	CASSRGQGQITEAFF	TGTGCCAGCAGCCGGGGACAGGGGCAGATCACTGAAGCTTTCTTT
TRBD1	TRBV7-2	-	TRBJ1-5	CASSSTGSHQPQHF	TGTGCCAGCAGCTCGACAGGGTCCCATCAGCCCCAGCATTTT
TRBD2	TRBV2	once	TRBJ2-5	CASSEPRASGRGETQYF	TGTGCCAGCAGTGAACCGAGGGCGAGCGGGAGGGGCGAGACCCAGTACTTC
-	TRBV2	-	TRBJ2-5	CASSEPRPPETQYF	TGTGCCAGCAGTGAACCTAGGCCTCCAGAGACCCAGTACTTC
TRBD2	TRBV10-3	-	TRBJ2-2	CAISELLAGISGELFF	TGTGCCATCAGTGAGCTGCTAGCGGGGATAAGCGGGGAGCTGTTTTTT
-	TRBV27	-	TRBJ1-1	CASGTYPEAFF	TGTGCCAGCGGCACGTACCCTGAAGCTTTCTTT